Shown below are 18 T cell receptor beta chains from a single sample sequenced in a study of blood T cell repertoires in COVID-19 (dated by TCRdb to about 2020). The method was the immunoSEQ multiplex PCR assay. TCRdb took this table from immuneACCESS and kept in-frame rearrangements with V and J called. Such tables lack part of the clones; where checked against another copy, unresolved V genes explain under half of the gap, and the rest is unexplained. The sample table contains 150,000 to 190,000 clones; only one count was recorded for 65% to 85% of them. The ten largest clones add up to roughly 3.5% of the sample. Input material: peripheral blood. These receptors all stem from a woman at least 80 years old with acute or convalescent COVID-19.

The chain uses TRBV5-1 and TRBJ2-5; TRBD2 aligns across 7 bases. From germline, CDR1 is SGHRS and CDR2 YFSETQ. This CDR3 has 15 amino acids. Trimming at V came to 4 bases and at J to 2 bases, leaving 8 bases not matched to a gene. DNA of the CDR3: TGCGCCAGCAGCATCCAAGCGGGATCTCAAGAGACCCAGTACTTC. Amino acids: CASSIQAGSQETQYF.

V gene TRBV3-1 (or the pseudogene TRBV3-2) combines with J gene TRBJ2-7; 8 bases map to TRBD2. The CDR3 sequence is 19 residues long. CDR1 is LGHDT, CDR2 YNNKEL, per germline (reference sequence). With V trimmed by 5 bases and J by 2 bases, 20 bases remained unmatched. CDR3 sequence (DNA): TGTGCCAGCAGCAAGGGAGCCGGGACTAGGTCCCTAACCACCTACGAGCAGTACTTC. Protein product: CASSKGAGTRSLTTYEQYF.

The CDR3 region is CATSRLAWSSYNEQFF. As DNA, the CDR3 is TGTGCCACCAGCAGGCTAGCGTGGAGCTCCTACAATGAGCAGTTCTTC. This chain joins TRBV15 and TRBJ2-1; the D gene is possibly TRBD2 (6 bases). V was cut by 3 bases and J by 0 bases, with 12 bases left in between. The CDR3 covers 16 residues. Germline V gene lookup returns CDR1 LNHNV and CDR2 YYDKDF (reference sequence).

The gene calls are TRBV7-9 and TRBJ1-3; D uncertain. Germline V CDR1 and CDR2: SEHNR, FQNEAQ (reference sequence). Trimming left V 5 bases short and J 3 bases short, with 17 bases between. There are 16 residues in the CDR3. This chain's CDR3 is CASSRDNGLSGNTIYF. DNA of the CDR3: TGTGCCAGCAGCCGTGATAACGGTTTGAGTGGAAACACCATATATTTT.

V and J are TRBV18 and TRBJ1-1; D perhaps matches TRBD1 (5 bases). Germline V gives CDR1 KGHSH, CDR2 LQKENI. The CDR3 totals 13 residues. With 2 bases removed from V and 8 bases from J, the gap between germline ends came to 12 bases. The CDR3 bases are TGTGCCAGCTCACCAAGTGGAGGGGTCGAAGCTTTCTTT. As protein: CASSPSGGVEAFF.

The genes are TRBV7-2 and TRBJ2-1; possible D gene TRBD2, 5 bases. The germline V gene encodes CDR1 SGHTA and CDR2 FQGNSA. V was trimmed by 1 base and J by 2 bases, leaving 9 bases between them. This CDR3 spans 15 amino acids. In DNA, the CDR3 is TGTGCCAGCAGCTTAGTCAGCGGAGCCTACAATGAGCAGTTCTTC. Translated, it gives CASSLVSGAYNEQFF.

The V and J genes are TRBV6-5 and TRBJ1-2, with D unresolved. Trimming took off 7 bases at V and 2 bases at J, with 11 bases between the two ends. The germline V gene encodes CDR1 MNHEY and CDR2 SVGAGI. This CDR3 is built from 13 residues. Here the CDR3 DNA reads TGTGCCAGCAACCACGGAGGAAACTATGGCTACACCTTC. This translates into CASNHGGNYGYTF.

V gene TRBV5-1 combines with J gene TRBJ1-3; 7 positions agree with TRBD1. In germline, CDR1 is SGHRS, CDR2 YFSETQ. This CDR3 spans 16 amino acids. V gave up 0 bases and J gave up 1 base; unmatched junction bases: 4. CDR3 residues: CASSLAPTGSGNTIYF. DNA for the CDR3: TGCGCCAGCAGCTTGGCCCCGACAGGGTCTGGAAACACCATATATTTT.

The chain carries TRBV18 and TRBJ1-1; 9 bases line up with TRBD1. Per germline, CDR1 KGHSH and CDR2 LQKENI. The CDR3 contains 15 residues. The V gene end was trimmed by 5 bases and the J gene end by 4 bases; junction bases not matched to a gene: 8. CDR3 nucleotide sequence: TGTGCCAGCTCAAGCGGGACAGGGAGTAGCACTGAAGCTTTCTTT. Protein product: CASSSGTGSSTEAFF.

The chain couples TRBV7-9 to TRBJ1-4; 8 bases are shared with TRBD1. The germline V gene encodes CDR1 SEHNR and CDR2 FQNEAQ (reference sequence). V was pared by 2 bases and J by 7 bases, with 9 bases of the junction left unmatched. This CDR3 has 16 amino acids. CDR3 sequence: CASSLTSGDRREKLFF. The DNA for the CDR3 is TGTGCCAGCAGCTTAACCTCGGGGGACAGGCGTGAAAAACTGTTTTTT.

The V call is TRBV5-5, the J call TRBJ1-4; TRBD1 matches 8 bases. Germline V CDR1 and CDR2: SGHKS, YYEKEE (reference sequence). V shed 4 bases and J 8 bases; nucleotides not matched to a gene: 10. The CDR3 runs 15 residues. The CDR3 region has the DNA TGTGCCAGCAGCCCCGGACAGGGCGAGAGGGAAAAACTGTTTTTT. Protein product: CASSPGQGEREKLFF.

The J gene is TRBJ1-1, the V gene TRBV5-1; possible D gene TRBD1, 6 bases. Germline values: CDR1 SGHRS, CDR2 YFSETQ. V was clipped by 4 bases and J by 3 bases, with 16 bases between them. The CDR3 has 15 residues. CDR3 amino acids: CASSASGELHTEAFF. Here the CDR3 DNA reads TGCGCCAGCAGCGCCTCAGGGGAACTGCACACTGAAGCTTTCTTT.

The chain employs TRBV14 and TRBJ2-3; D is perhaps TRBD2 (5 bases). Germline assignment: CDR1 SGHDN and CDR2 FVKESK. The CDR3 spans 16 residues. The germline V and J ends were trimmed by 4 bases and 0 bases, with 14 bases remaining between them. The chain's CDR3 is CASSPLGRTSTDTQYF. The CDR3 coding sequence is TGTGCCAGCAGCCCGTTGGGAAGGACTAGCACAGATACGCAGTATTTT. The full variable domain, completed using reference TRBV14 and TRBJ2-3, is EAGVTQFPSHSVIEKGQTVTLRCDPISGHDNLYWYRRVMGKEIKFLLHFVKESKQDESGMPNNRFLAERTGGTYSTLKVQPAELEDSGVYFCASSPLGRTSTDTQYFGPGTRLTVL.

CDR3 DNA sequence: TGTGCCAGCAGCCCGGAGTTGTTGGCGGTCACAGATACGCAGTATTTT. This encodes CASSPELLAVTDTQYF. The chain joins TRBV5-5 to TRBJ2-3; D unclear. There are 16 residues in the CDR3. Germline CDR1 SGHKS, CDR2 YYEKEE (reference sequence). Trimming took 4 bases from V and 2 from J, leaving 17 bases between them.

This clone was observed a handful of times. The rearrangement joins TRBV5-1 to TRBJ1-4, with 11 bases that match TRBD1. With 0 bases clipped from V and 3 bases from J, the junction kept 4 bases outside the gene matches. The CDR3 has 17 amino acids. Germline values: CDR1 SGHRS, CDR2 YFSETQ. As DNA, the CDR3 is TGCGCCAGCAGCTTGGCCTTGGGACAGGGGGCTAATGAAAAACTGTTTTTT. Its protein is CASSLALGQGANEKLFF.

This sequence joins TRBV5-1 and TRBJ1-1; no reliable D call. The V end was cut by 2 bases, the J end by 5 bases, with 10 bases between. This CDR3 region has 13 residues. Germline V CDR1 and CDR2: SGHRS, YFSETQ. The CDR3 bases are TGCGCCAGCAGCTTCCGCGGGGAAACTGAAGCTTTCTTT. Its translation: CASSFRGETEAFF. Complete variable domain (other parts from reference TRBV5-1 and TRBJ1-1): KAGVTQTPRYLIKTRGQQVTLSCSPISGHRSVSWYQQTPGQGLQFLFEYFSETQRNKGNFPGRFSGRQFSNSRSEMNVSTLELGDSALYLCASSFRGETEAFFGQGTRLTVV.

On this clone: The identical CDR3 is also encoded by other nucleotide sequences in the sample. The V and J genes are TRBV29-1 and TRBJ1-6, with 8 positions matching TRBD1. Per the germline V gene, CDR1 is SQVTM and CDR2 is ANQGSEA. V trimming: 4 bases; J trimming: 6 bases; junction bases outside the gene matches: 2. The length of the CDR3 is 13 residues. The CDR3 reads CSVGDRGNSPLHF. CDR3 coding DNA: TGCAGCGTTGGAGACAGGGGTAATTCACCCCTCCACTTT.

The rearrangement uses TRBV5-1 and TRBJ2-1; 8 bases are a match to TRBD2. V shed 0 bases and J 2 bases; nucleotides not matched to a gene: 1. Germline loops: CDR1 SGHRS, CDR2 YFSETQ. This CDR3 comprises 15 residues. The CDR3 here is CASSLVSGAYNEQFF. The DNA for the CDR3 is TGCGCCAGCAGCTTGGTTAGCGGGGCCTACAATGAGCAGTTCTTC.